Below, 16 T cell receptor beta chains from the same sample are listed, as sequenced in a study of blood T cell repertoires in COVID-19. Profiling relied on immunoSEQ multiplex PCR, and the TCRdb table lists in-frame clones only, not all of them. Of 45,000 to 50,000 clones in the sample, 88% are singletons; the top ten hold less than 9%. The sequenced material came from peripheral blood. These receptor sequences come from a man aged 50 to 59 with acute or convalescent COVID-19.

V gene TRBV3-1 (or the pseudogene TRBV3-2) combines with J gene TRBJ1-3, with 7 nucleotides matching TRBD1. CDR1 is LGHDT and CDR2 is YNNKEL in the germline V gene (reference sequence). The CDR3 is made up of 15 amino acids. V shed 0 bases and J 5 bases; nucleotides not matched to a gene: 4. This CDR3 reads CASSQDGDSRNTIYF. As DNA, the CDR3 is TGTGCCAGCAGCCAAGACGGGGACAGTAGAAACACCATATATTTT.

The V call is TRBV3-1 (or the pseudogene TRBV3-2), the J call TRBJ2-2; perhaps TRBD2 as D (7 bases). V lost 4 bases and J 4 bases, leaving 16 bases between the germline ends. CDR1 LGHDT and CDR2 YNNKEL come from the germline V gene (reference sequence). The CDR3 runs to 16 residues. The CDR3 nucleotides read TGTGCCAGCAGCCTTAGGGGGGGAGCGGGCACCGGGGAGCTGTTTTTT. Protein product: CASSLRGGAGTGELFF.

This chain links TRBV7-9 with TRBJ2-2, with D perhaps matching TRBD1 (6 bases). In germline, CDR1 is SEHNR, CDR2 FQNEAQ (reference sequence). CDR3 size: 16 residues. Trimming shortened V by 7 bases and J by 5 bases, and 20 bases separated the two germline ends. The CDR3 is CASTPQGGVHTGELFF. Here the CDR3 DNA reads TGTGCCAGCACCCCACAGGGCGGAGTGCATACCGGGGAGCTGTTTTTT.

Concerning this clone itself: Other DNA variants within this sample encode the same CDR3. The genes are TRBV9 and TRBJ2-1, with a possible D match to TRBD2 (7 bases). The CDR3 has 12 residues. Germline CDR1 SGDLS, CDR2 YYNGEE. V was trimmed by 7 bases and J by 5 bases, leaving 10 bases between them. DNA for the CDR3: TGTGCCAGCCGAGGGGGGGACAATGAGCAGTTCTTC. Amino acids: CASRGGDNEQFF.

This rearrangement joins TRBV6-5 to TRBJ1-5; possible D gene TRBD1, 5 bases. From germline, CDR1 is MNHEY and CDR2 SVGAGI. The CDR3 sequence is 15 residues long. V lost 6 bases to trimming and J lost 0 bases, with 12 bases between them. In nucleotides, the CDR3 is TGTGCCAGCAGCCAGACAGTAACTAGCAATCAGCCCCAGCATTTT. This sequence encodes CASSQTVTSNQPQHF.

This chain links TRBV5-4 with TRBJ2-3, with 7 bases lining up with TRBD2. The CDR3 is made up of 15 amino acids. After removal of 3 bases from V and 0 bases from J, the junction contained 4 bases not matched to a gene. The V gene's germline CDR1 is SGHNT and CDR2 YYREEE (reference sequence). CDR3 amino acids: CASSWGLTSTDTQYF. CDR3 DNA sequence: TGTGCCAGCAGCTGGGGACTAACTAGCACAGATACGCAGTATTTT.

The chain combines TRBV19 with TRBJ2-6; unclear D gene. The CDR3 covers 14 residues. With 6 bases removed from V and 2 bases from J, the gap between germline ends came to 8 bases. Germline loops: CDR1 LNHDA, CDR2 SQIVND (reference sequence). In nucleotides, the CDR3 is TGTGCCAGTAGCCCTATGGCTGGGGCCAACGTCCTGACTTTC. It codes for CASSPMAGANVLTF.

The chain recombines TRBV11-3 with TRBJ2-1; D perhaps matches TRBD1 (6 bases). Germline V gene sequence: CDR1 SGHNT, CDR2 YENEEA. Trimming shortened V by 4 bases and J by 0 bases, and 13 bases separated the two germline ends. The CDR3 consists of 16 residues. The CDR3 reads CASSSLRGSSYNEQFF. Here the CDR3 DNA reads TGTGCCAGCAGCTCACTTAGGGGGAGCTCCTACAATGAGCAGTTCTTC.

The gene calls are TRBV19 and TRBJ2-7; D is perhaps TRBD2 (6 bases). In germline, CDR1 is LNHDA, CDR2 SQIVND (reference sequence). The CDR3 runs to 14 residues. Trimming removed 2 bases from V and 5 bases from J, with 13 bases in between. The CDR3: CASSIWAGLDEQYF. Written as DNA, the CDR3 is TGTGCCAGTAGTATATGGGCGGGACTCGACGAGCAGTACTTC.

CDR3 region: CASSPDSAFRYGYTF. The CDR3 DNA reads TGTGCCAGCAGCCCCGACAGCGCTTTCCGCTATGGCTACACCTTC. This chain uses TRBV6-6 with TRBJ1-2, with D tentatively TRBD1 (5 bases). This CDR3 is 15 amino acids long. The germline V gene has CDR1 MNHNY and CDR2 SVGAGI (reference sequence). The V end was cut by 6 bases, the J end by 4 bases, with 18 bases between.

The J gene is TRBJ1-5, the V gene TRBV27, with D perhaps matching TRBD1 (5 bases). CDR1 MNHEY and CDR2 SMNVEV come from the germline V gene (reference sequence). Trimming took 8 bases from V and 3 from J, leaving 20 bases between them. This CDR3 region has 16 residues. CDR3 amino acids: CASAPSAGENNQPQHF. CDR3 sequence (DNA): TGTGCCAGCGCCCCGTCCGCGGGGGAAAACAATCAGCCCCAGCATTTT.

This clone showed up just a few times. The V and J genes are TRBV4-3 and TRBJ1-2; perhaps TRBD1 as D (5 bases). The CDR3 length is 15 residues. Germline V CDR1 and CDR2: LGHNA, YSLEER. V was shortened by 1 base and J by 3 bases, with 12 bases between the two germline ends. CDR3 DNA: TGCGCCAGCAGCCAAGTCGCAGGGATCTACTATGGCTACACCTTC. Its protein product is CASSQVAGIYYGYTF.

This clone was recorded a few times. The chain is built from TRBV19 and TRBJ2-2; TRBD1 is a possible D gene (6 bases). The V end was cut by 7 bases, the J end by 6 bases, with 18 bases between. Germline V gene sequence: CDR1 LNHDA, CDR2 SQIVND (reference sequence). CDR3 length equals 15 residues. CDR3 nucleotide sequence: TGTGCCAGTACCCTAGGGGGTATAGCGTCCGGGGAGCTGTTTTTT. Translation gives CASTLGGIASGELFF.

This chain connects TRBV27 to TRBJ2-1, with D perhaps matching TRBD1 (5 bases). V was pared by 8 bases and J by 3 bases, with 17 bases between. The CDR3 loop spans 15 amino acids. The germline V gene has CDR1 MNHEY and CDR2 SMNVEV (reference sequence). CDR3 bases: TGTGCCAGCTTCCACTCCCAGGGTAGCTACAATGAGCAGTTCTTC. Protein product: CASFHSQGSYNEQFF.

The rearrangement joins TRBV6-5 to TRBJ1-5; TRBD1 is a possible D gene (5 bases). Between the trimmed V and J ends, which lost 6 bases and 0 bases, there was a span of 12 bases. CDR3 length equals 15 residues. The V gene's germline CDR1 is MNHEY and CDR2 SVGAGI. CDR3 nucleotides: TGTGCCAGCAGCCGAGACAGAAATAGCAATCAGCCCCAGCATTTT. Translating gives CASSRDRNSNQPQHF.

The chain recombines TRBV18 with TRBJ1-4; D perhaps matches TRBD1 (5 bases). Trimming took 2 bases from V and 8 from J, leaving 12 bases between them. Germline loops: CDR1 KGHSH, CDR2 LQKENI. The CDR3 totals 14 residues. The CDR3 protein is CASSPDSPREKLFF. The CDR3 bases are TGTGCCAGCTCACCAGACAGCCCCAGAGAAAAACTGTTTTTT.